A single sample is the source of the 29 T cell receptor beta chains below, sequenced in a study of blood T cells in healthy people across ages. The authors ran a second PCR of roughly 6 to 12 cycles using a sample-barcoded 5' primer and a J-beta primer mix. TCRdb reanalysed the 5' RACE reads using MiXCR and keeps one entry per CDR3 protein. This sample carries about 640,000 distinct CDR3 sequences, roughly 58% of them seen once, and the ten largest clones take roughly 34%. What was sequenced was blood. The receptors were sampled from a man in his 60s in good health.

V usage is TRBV6-5 and J usage is TRBJ1-1; D is perhaps TRBD1 (6 bases). The CDR3 spans 16 residues. Germline assignment: CDR1 MNHEY and CDR2 SVGAGI. V gave up 2 bases and J gave up 5 bases, with 18 bases separating them. This CDR3 reads CASSYHAGGRGTEAFF. The CDR3 DNA reads TGTGCCAGCAGTTACCATGCGGGGGGCCGGGGAACTGAAGCTTTCTTT.

The chain employs TRBV7-2 and TRBJ2-1; tentative D call: TRBD1 (6 bases). This CDR3 spans 14 amino acids. The V end lost 5 bases, the J end lost 9 bases, and 17 bases lay between the germline ends. Germline CDR1 and CDR2: SGHTA and FQGNSA. CDR3 in DNA: TGTGCCAGCAGCGCAGGGGCGGTGCTGGGTGAGCAGTTCTTC. Translation gives CASSAGAVLGEQFF.

This clonotype was seen repeatedly, ten times or more. The chain has TRBV6-1 and TRBJ1-6, with a tentative D call TRBD1 (5 bases). The V and J ends lost 7 bases and 10 bases respectively, with 14 bases between them. The CDR3 extends over 13 amino acids. CDR1 and CDR2 from the germline V gene are MNHNS and SASEGT. As DNA, the CDR3 is TGTGCCAGCATCCGTCGGGGGGACTCACCCCTCCACTTT. It specifies CASIRRGDSPLHF.

The chain joins TRBV10-3 to TRBJ2-4, with 9 bases that match TRBD1. Trimming at V came to 6 bases and at J to 8 bases, leaving 14 bases not matched to a gene. Per germline, CDR1 ENHRY and CDR2 SYGVKD. CDR3 length equals 16 residues. The CDR3 coding sequence is TGTGCCATCAGCTCTAAAACAGGGGGCGGATTCGACATTCAGTACTTC. This codes for CAISSKTGGGFDIQYF.

The CDR3 DNA follows: TGTGCCTCCAGTGGGTTGACAGGGGTCACTGGGCACAATGAGCAGTTCTTC. Translated, it gives CASSGLTGVTGHNEQFF. The chain recombines TRBV19 with TRBJ2-1, with 8 bases that match TRBD1. The V segment lost 11 bases and the J segment 5 bases; nucleotides outside the gene matches: 20. CDR1 is LNHDA, CDR2 SQIVND, per germline (reference sequence). This CDR3 contains 17 residues.

With respect to this clonotype: A much larger clone differs from this one at a single base, so this may be a read error. The rearrangement links TRBV29-1 to TRBJ2-5; the match to TRBD2 covers 9 bases. CDR3 length: 15 residues. The V and J ends lost 6 bases and 5 bases, in that order; junction bases with no gene match: 13. Germline-derived CDR1 and CDR2 are SQVTM and ANQGSEA. CDR3 bases: TGCAGCGTCGCCCCCGGAGCGGGGGGCGAGGAGACCCAGTACTTC. It specifies CSVAPGAGGEETQYF.

This chain joins TRBV7-6 and TRBJ2-3; D is perhaps TRBD2 (5 bases). The germline V and J ends were trimmed by 5 bases and 11 bases, with 11 bases remaining between them. Germline CDR1 SGHVS, CDR2 FNYEAQ. This CDR3 has 11 amino acids. The CDR3 region is CASSPGEKQYF. CDR3 nucleotide sequence: TGTGCCAGCAGCCCCGGGGAAAAGCAGTATTTT.

V gene TRBV18 combines with J gene TRBJ2-7; either TRBD1 or TRBD2 may fit D (6 bases each). The DNA end is more similar to TRBJ2-5, so the J call may be wrong. The CDR3 consists of 14 residues. Germline V lookup: CDR1 KGHSH, CDR2 LQKENI. As DNA, the CDR3 is TGTGCCAGCTCACCACCGGAGGGGGTGGAGACCCAGTACTTC. Amino acids: CASSPPEGVETQYF.

The CDR3 spells CASNRLADEQFF. Here the CDR3 DNA reads TGTGCCAGCAATCGTCTAGCGGATGAGCAGTTCTTC. This chain links TRBV2 with TRBJ2-1, with TRBD2 matching 7 bases. The V gene's germline CDR1 is SNHLY and CDR2 FYNNEI. CDR3 size: 12 residues. Trimming cost V 7 bases and J 8 bases; bases outside gene matches: 5.

The chain employs TRBV6-6 and TRBJ1-1; D ambiguous. The CDR3 loop spans 11 amino acids. Germline V gene data show CDR1 as MNHNY and CDR2 as SVGAGI (reference sequence). Deletions cut 7 bases from V and 7 bases from J, with 10 bases between. The CDR3 nucleotides are TGTGCCAGCACGTCTCTCCGTGAAGCTTTCTTT. Translated, it gives CASTSLREAFF.

The rearrangement links TRBV5-6 to TRBJ2-4; D tentatively reads TRBD1 or TRBD2 (6 bases each). V gave up 3 bases and J gave up 4 bases, with 23 bases separating them. Per germline, CDR1 SGHDT and CDR2 YYEEEE. The CDR3 totals 18 residues. The CDR3 region is CASSSAGGRKGLKNIQYF. As DNA, the CDR3 is TGTGCCAGCAGCTCCGCTGGGGGGCGCAAAGGACTGAAAAACATTCAGTACTTC.

The chain links TRBV2 to TRBJ2-3, with 7 nucleotides matching TRBD2. With V trimmed by 8 bases and J by 1 base, 9 bases remained unmatched. This CDR3 spans 15 amino acids. From germline, CDR1 is SNHLY and CDR2 FYNNEI. This CDR3 is CASALARGGTDTQYF. The CDR3, as DNA: TGTGCCAGCGCCCTGGCCCGGGGGGGCACAGATACGCAGTATTTT.

The V and J genes are TRBV5-6 and TRBJ1-5; 8 nucleotides align to TRBD1. After removal of 4 bases from V and 2 bases from J, the junction contained 8 bases not matched to a gene. CDR1 and CDR2 (germline): SGHDT, YYEEEE. CDR3 length: 16 amino acids. The DNA for the CDR3 is TGTGCCAGCAGCCTGGGACCGACAGGGGGCAATCAGCCCCAGCATTTT. Its protein is CASSLGPTGGNQPQHF.

The J gene is TRBJ2-1, the V gene TRBV20-1; D possibly corresponds to TRBD2 (6 bases). In germline, CDR1 is DFQATT, CDR2 SNEGSKA (reference sequence). Trimming removed 0 bases from V and 1 base from J, with 19 bases in between. This CDR3 comprises 18 residues. In nucleotides, the CDR3 is TGCAGTGCTAGAGATCGTCTGGCGGCGGGATTGTCCTACAATGAGCAGTTCTTC. Its translation: CSARDRLAAGLSYNEQFF.

In regard to this clonotype: Germline and junction disagree at one end, which may indicate a read error. The rearrangement joins TRBV7-2 to TRBJ2-1; no reliable D call. CDR1 and CDR2 from the germline V gene are SGHTA and FQGNSA. This CDR3 comprises 14 residues. The DNA of the CDR3 is TGTGCCGGCAGCTTAGAGTCGACGGACAATGAGCAGTTCTTC. Translating it yields CAGSLESTDNEQFF. The whole variable domain, remainder taken from reference TRBV7-2 and TRBJ2-1, is GAGVSQSPSNKVTEKGKDVELRCDPISGHTALYWYRQSLGQGLEFLIYFQGNSAPDKSGLPSDRFSAERTGGSVSTLTIQRTQQEDSAVYLCAGSLESTDNEQFFGPGTRLTVL.

The chain has TRBV11-2 and TRBJ2-5; 9 nucleotides line up with TRBD1. With 5 bases clipped from V and 5 bases from J, the junction kept 9 bases outside the gene matches. Germline values: CDR1 SGHAT, CDR2 FQNNGV. The CDR3 has 15 amino acids. CDR3 in DNA: TGTGCCAGCAGCCCCCAGGGGACAGGGAGTGAGACCCAGTACTTC. It yields the protein CASSPQGTGSETQYF.

The chain combines TRBV5-1 with TRBJ2-5; D is perhaps TRBD1 or TRBD2 (5 bases each). Trimming left V 0 bases short and J 5 bases short, with 29 bases between. The germline V gene encodes CDR1 SGHRS and CDR2 YFSETQ. This CDR3 is built from 20 residues. The CDR3 reads CASSLAGTDTSRTGMETQYF. DNA for the CDR3: TGCGCCAGCAGCTTGGCTGGGACGGATACCTCACGAACCGGTATGGAGACCCAGTACTTC. Full variable domain (rest looked up from reference TRBV5-1 and TRBJ2-5): KAGVTQTPRYLIKTRGQQVTLSCSPISGHRSVSWYQQTPGQGLQFLFEYFSETQRNKGNFPGRFSGRQFSNSRSEMNVSTLELGDSALYLCASSLAGTDTSRTGMETQYFGPGTRLLVL.

Concerning this clonotype itself: A much bigger clone sits one base away, suggesting this may be a read error. This chain connects TRBV7-2 to TRBJ2-7; D is perhaps TRBD1 (5 bases). Near its end, the DNA agrees better with TRBJ2-4, so the J call may be wrong. CDR3 size: 16 residues. Germline V gene sequence: CDR1 SGHTA, CDR2 FQGNSA. The CDR3 loop is CASSSASGLAKNIQYF. In DNA, the CDR3 is TGTGCCAGCAGCTCTGCCTCAGGGTTGGCCAAAAACATTCAGTACTTC.

This clonotype was picked up a small number of times. The V and J genes are TRBV3-1 and TRBJ2-1; the match to TRBD2 covers 9 bases. This CDR3 comprises 14 residues. Germline V CDR1 and CDR2: LGHDT, YNNKEL (reference sequence). V trimming: 2 bases; J trimming: 10 bases; junction bases outside the gene matches: 6. The CDR3 reads CASSQSGGNDEQFF. As DNA, the CDR3 is TGTGCCAGCAGCCAAAGCGGGGGGAATGACGAGCAGTTCTTC.

The J gene is TRBJ2-7, the V gene TRBV7-2, with 9 bases lining up with TRBD2. V lost 1 base to trimming and J lost 7 bases; unmatched junction nucleotides: 14. Germline V gene data show CDR1 as SGHTA and CDR2 as FQGNSA. The CDR3 length is 17 residues. The CDR3, as DNA: TGTGCCAGCAGCTTAGATGCCGGACTAGCGTCCCTCGGGGAGCAGTACTTC. This translates into CASSLDAGLASLGEQYF.

The V and J genes are TRBV10-1 and TRBJ2-5; tentatively, D is TRBD1 (5 bases). The CDR3 is 14 amino acids. Germline-derived CDR1 and CDR2 are WNHNN and SYGVQD (reference sequence). Deletions cut 5 bases from V and 4 bases from J, with 14 bases between. The CDR3 nucleotides are TGCGCCAGCAGTAGGCCAGGGTCGCCAGAGACCCAGTACTTC. It encodes CASSRPGSPETQYF.

This clonotype was counted once. V gene TRBV7-2 combines with J gene TRBJ1-5, with a possible D match to TRBD1 (6 bases). V lost 1 base and J lost 3, with 10 bases in between. The CDR3 is made up of 15 amino acids. Germline V gene lookup returns CDR1 SGHTA and CDR2 FQGNSA. In DNA form, the CDR3 reads TGTGCCAGCAGCTTAGAGGGGGGCCCCAATCAGCCCCAGCATTTT. Encoded protein: CASSLEGGPNQPQHF.

CDR3 protein: CASSPQGAKTQYF. For the CDR3, the DNA is TGTGCCAGCAGTCCCCAGGGGGCAAAGACCCAGTACTTC. The chain links TRBV28 to TRBJ2-7, with 8 bases that match TRBD1. TRBJ2-5 matches the DNA end more closely, so the J call is doubtful. The V gene's germline CDR1 is MDHEN and CDR2 SYDVKM. The CDR3 is 13 amino acids.

This clonotype appeared a few times. The V gene is TRBV5-6, the J gene TRBJ2-7, with 8 bases fitting TRBD1. This CDR3 region has 15 residues. V lost 4 bases and J lost 4; bases outside the gene matches: 10. CDR1 and CDR2 from the germline V gene are SGHDT and YYEEEE. CDR3 nucleotide sequence: TGTGCCAGCAGCCGCGTCGGACAGGGTCCGTACGAGCAGTACTTC. Translating it yields CASSRVGQGPYEQYF.

This clonotype was recorded a few times. This sequence joins TRBV7-2 and TRBJ2-7, with TRBD2 as a possible D gene (6 bases). This CDR3 has 14 amino acids. The V gene's germline CDR1 is SGHTA and CDR2 FQGNSA. V lost 5 bases, J lost 2 bases, and 13 bases lay in between. CDR3: CASSLPLAPYEQYF. The CDR3 bases are TGTGCCAGCAGCCTCCCCCTAGCGCCCTACGAGCAGTACTTC.

This clonotype was counted only a few times. The V gene is TRBV20-1, the J gene TRBJ1-6, with TRBD1 matching 7 bases. Germline loops: CDR1 DFQATT, CDR2 SNEGSKA (reference sequence). The CDR3 runs 13 residues. The ends lost 4 bases at V and 7 bases at J; junction bases unmatched: 4. The DNA for the CDR3 is TGCAGTGCTACCGACAGGGTGAATTCACCCCTCCACTTT. It translates to CSATDRVNSPLHF.

This rearrangement joins TRBV20-1 to TRBJ2-3, with TRBD2 matching 13 bases. CDR3 length: 17 amino acids. The germline V gene encodes CDR1 DFQATT and CDR2 SNEGSKA (reference sequence). V shed 0 bases and J 11 bases; nucleotides not matched to a gene: 14. The CDR3 DNA sequence: TGCAGTGCTAGAGATCGACTAGCGGGGGGCCTCGGAGTCGGGCAGTATTTT. It yields the protein CSARDRLAGGLGVGQYF.

This sequence joins TRBV3-1 and TRBJ2-7; a weak D match, TRBD2 (5 bases). Germline assignment: CDR1 LGHDT and CDR2 YNNKEL (reference sequence). CDR3 length: 12 residues. Trimming stripped 4 bases from V and 5 bases from J, with 9 bases between. CDR3 in amino acids: CASSPGFHEQYF. CDR3 DNA: TGTGCCAGCAGCCCGGGGTTCCACGAGCAGTACTTC.

The chain is built from TRBV4-2 and TRBJ2-5, with 9 bases that match TRBD2. This CDR3 spans 15 amino acids. Germline trimming cut 0 bases from V and 2 bases from J; bases unmatched to any gene: 1. In germline, CDR1 is LGHNA, CDR2 YNFKEQ. As DNA, the CDR3 is TGTGCCAGCAGCCAAGAGACTAGCGGACAAGAGACCCAGTACTTC. Translated, it gives CASSQETSGQETQYF.